Each of the 9 T cell receptor beta chains below was sequenced from the same sample in a study of blood T cell repertoires in COVID-19. The protocol was immunoSEQ multiplex PCR, while the TCRdb copy is restricted to in-frame clones and leaves out a portion. The sample carries around 260,000 clones, roughly nine tenths recorded once. Specimen: peripheral blood. These receptors all come from a woman aged 25 to 39 with COVID-19, enrolled during active disease.

This sequence joins TRBV27 and TRBJ1-1, with a tentative D call TRBD1 (6 bases). Trimming left V 2 bases short and J 4 bases short, with 8 bases between. This CDR3 contains 13 residues. Germline V lookup: CDR1 MNHEY, CDR2 SMNVEV (reference sequence). The CDR3 bases are TGTGCCAGCAGTTTAGACAGGATCACTGAAGCTTTCTTT. This translates into CASSLDRITEAFF.

This clone occurred once. The V call is TRBV4-1, the J call TRBJ1-3; TRBD1 matches at 8 bases. Trimming removed 4 bases from V and 3 bases from J; junction bases left unmatched: 5. The length of the CDR3 is 15 residues. The germline V gene encodes CDR1 MGHRA and CDR2 YSYEKL. As DNA, the CDR3 is TGCGCCAGCAGCCGGACAGGGCAGGTTGGAAACACCATATATTTT. Amino acid sequence: CASSRTGQVGNTIYF.

This clone was seen once. The gene calls are TRBV6-2 or TRBV6-3 and TRBJ2-7; TRBD2 agrees at 7 bases. CDR1 MNHEY and CDR2 SVGEGT come from the germline V gene. This CDR3 contains 14 residues. J gave up 7 bases and V 5 bases, and 11 bases lay outside the gene matches. The DNA of the CDR3 is TGTGCCAGCAGTGCTCGGGACTACGCAGGAGAGCAGTACTTC. It encodes CASSARDYAGEQYF.

V is TRBV30 and J is TRBJ2-3, with D possibly being TRBD1 (5 bases). Trimming removed 5 bases from V and 0 bases from J, with 15 bases in between. The CDR3 runs to 15 residues. CDR1 is GTSNPN, CDR2 SVGIG, per germline (reference sequence). In DNA form, the CDR3 reads TGTGCCTGGGATGGTGGGGCCCTTAGCACAGATACGCAGTATTTT. This sequence encodes CAWDGGALSTDTQYF.

V gene TRBV29-1 combines with J gene TRBJ2-7; no firm D call. This CDR3 region has 15 residues. The V gene's germline CDR1 is SQVTM and CDR2 ANQGSEA. Trimming removed 4 bases from V and 0 bases from J, with 16 bases in between. As DNA, the CDR3 is TGCAGCGTTGCGGTGAACAGAGACCTCTCCTACGAGCAGTACTTC. Translated: CSVAVNRDLSYEQYF.

J is TRBJ2-1 and V is TRBV12-5, with 7 bases matching TRBD1. This CDR3 is built from 14 residues. V dropped 4 bases and J dropped 6; count of bases not matched to a gene: 6. CDR1 LGHNT and CDR2 FRNRAP come from the germline V gene. CDR3 in DNA: TGTGCTAGTGGTTCGGGACAGTCTCCCAATGAGCAGTTCTTC. It is translated as CASGSGQSPNEQFF.

The V and J genes are TRBV15 and TRBJ2-2; 12 bases line up with TRBD2. The CDR3 sequence is 19 residues long. After removal of 5 bases from V and 0 bases from J, the junction contained 10 bases not matched to a gene. In germline, CDR1 is LNHNV, CDR2 YYDKDF (reference sequence). CDR3 loop: CATSPRLAGETSNTGELFF. CDR3 nucleotide sequence: TGTGCCACCAGCCCCCGACTAGCGGGAGAGACCTCGAACACCGGGGAGCTGTTTTTT.

This rearrangement joins TRBV7-3 to TRBJ1-3, with unresolved D. The CDR3 covers 13 residues. The V end lost 2 bases, the J end lost 3 bases, and 5 bases lay between the germline ends. Germline V gene data show CDR1 as SGHTA and CDR2 as FQGTGA. CDR3: CASSLFNGNTIYF. The CDR3, as DNA: TGTGCCAGCAGCTTATTTAATGGAAACACCATATATTTT.

In its sample, this clone was seen once. The gene calls are TRBV9 and TRBJ2-5, with TRBD1 as a possible D gene (6 bases). Germline loops: CDR1 SGDLS, CDR2 YYNGEE. The CDR3 has 16 amino acids. Trimming took 0 bases from V and 0 from J, leaving 12 bases between them. The CDR3 loop reads CASSVGHRVYQETQYF. The CDR3 region has the DNA TGTGCCAGCAGCGTAGGTCACAGGGTGTACCAAGAGACCCAGTACTTC.